These 24 T cell receptor beta chains came from one sample sequenced in a study of CD8 T cells in Susac syndrome (dated by TCRdb to the late 2010s). The library relied on the immunoSEQ multiplex PCR assay. RNA was extracted with the RNeasy kit and 0.5 to 1 ug was reverse transcribed using random hexamers. TCRdb trimmed public reads at Q25 via fastp, called clones via MiXCR and kept in-frame beta chains. One record per CDR3 amino acid sequence lists the most common genes and DNA. This sample has about 180,000 distinct CDR3 sequences in its table, and approximately 94% of those were observed once. Around 0.09% of the sample goes to the ten largest clones. The sample was CD4+ T cells from PBMCs. These receptors were obtained from a human donor with multiple sclerosis.

V usage is TRBV6-6 and J usage is TRBJ1-4; the D is unclear. CDR3 length: 13 amino acids. Trimming pared 7 bases from V and 7 bases from J, leaving 13 bases between. CDR1 is MNHNY, CDR2 SVGAGI, per germline (reference sequence). In DNA form, the CDR3 reads TGTGCCAGCACAAACGATCCACTTGAAAAACTGTTTTTT. This gives the protein CASTNDPLEKLFF.

The gene calls are TRBV20-1 and TRBJ1-2; no clear D gene. The CDR3 covers 15 residues. Germline V gene sequence: CDR1 DFQATT, CDR2 SNEGSKA (reference sequence). V lost 3 bases and J lost 1, with 15 bases in between. The DNA for the CDR3 is TGCAGTGCTAGGTGGGGTTGGACCTATAACTATGGCTACACCTTC. This translates into CSARWGWTYNYGYTF.

The rearrangement joins TRBV18 to TRBJ2-1, with D possibly being TRBD2 (6 bases). The V end lost 3 bases, the J end lost 0 bases, and 12 bases lay between the germline ends. The CDR3 sequence is 16 residues long. From germline, CDR1 is KGHSH and CDR2 LQKENI. This CDR3 reads CASSPQGLVSYNEQFF. In DNA, the CDR3 is TGTGCCAGCTCACCTCAGGGACTCGTCTCCTACAATGAGCAGTTCTTC.

This chain connects TRBV9 to TRBJ2-7; D gene uncertain. V was cut by 3 bases and J by 1 base, with 11 bases left in between. CDR3 size: 14 residues. The germline gives CDR1 SGDLS, CDR2 YYNGEE. Here the CDR3 DNA reads TGTGCCAGCAGCGCGCGGCTAGGGTCCTACGAGCAGTACTTC. It translates to CASSARLGSYEQYF.

V usage is TRBV9 and J usage is TRBJ1-3; maybe TRBD1 (6 bases). CDR3 length: 15 amino acids. Trimming removed 4 bases at V and 0 bases at J, with 11 bases between. Germline V gives CDR1 SGDLS, CDR2 YYNGEE. The CDR3 sequence: CASSNLDSSGNTIYF. Written as DNA, the CDR3 is TGTGCCAGCAGCAACTTGGACAGCTCTGGAAACACCATATATTTT.

The J gene is TRBJ1-4, the V gene TRBV4-1; possible D gene TRBD1, 6 bases. V lost 5 bases and J 7 bases, leaving 14 bases between the germline ends. Germline CDR1 is MGHRA and CDR2 is YSYEKL. This CDR3 is built from 14 residues. CDR3 nucleotides: TGCGCCAGCAGCGAGACAGGAGGTCGTGAAAAACTGTTTTTT. Translation: CASSETGGREKLFF.

This chain's CDR3 is CASSPTSRVSSYNEQFF. As DNA, the CDR3 is TGTGCCAGCAGCCCGACTTCTAGGGTTAGCTCCTACAATGAGCAGTTCTTC. The J gene is TRBJ2-1, the V gene TRBV7-3; D gene unclear. The CDR3 length is 17 residues. Per germline, CDR1 SGHTA and CDR2 FQGTGA. Trimming removed 5 bases at V and 0 bases at J, with 17 bases between. Drawing the rest from reference TRBV7-3 and TRBJ2-1, the complete variable domain is GAGVSQTPSNKVTEKGKYVELRCDPISGHTALYWYRQSLGQGPEFLIYFQGTGAADDSGLPNDRFFAVRPEGSVSTLKIQRTERGDSAVYLCASSPTSRVSSYNEQFFGPGTRLTVL.

The gene calls are TRBV27 and TRBJ1-3; D remains ambiguous. The germline gives CDR1 MNHEY, CDR2 SMNVEV (reference sequence). Trimming left V 5 bases short and J 0 bases short, with 5 bases between. There are 13 residues in the CDR3. The CDR3 sequence is CASSTISGNTIYF. The CDR3 DNA is TGTGCCAGCAGTACCATCTCTGGAAACACCATATATTTT.

The chain joins TRBV12-3 or TRBV12-4 to TRBJ2-1; either TRBD1 or TRBD2 may fit D (5 bases each). There are 14 residues in the CDR3. V lost 7 bases and J lost 14, with 24 bases in between. In nucleotides, the CDR3 is TGTGCCAGCAAACTCGGTAGGGTCGGGGAACAGGAGTTCTTC. Its translation: CASKLGRVGEQEFF.

The rearrangement links TRBV20-1 to TRBJ2-1; TRBD2 matches 13 bases. V trimming: 4 bases; J trimming: 5 bases; junction bases outside the gene matches: 8. CDR1 DFQATT and CDR2 SNEGSKA come from the germline V gene (reference sequence). This CDR3 is built from 16 residues. CDR3 in amino acids: CSAIGTSGTIHNEQFF. The CDR3, as DNA: TGCAGTGCTATCGGGACTAGCGGGACAATCCACAATGAGCAGTTCTTC.

The CDR3 bases are TGTGCCAGCAGTTACTCGGGGACAGGGCCGGCAGATACGCAGTATTTT. Translating gives CASSYSGTGPADTQYF. This chain links TRBV6-2 or TRBV6-3 with TRBJ2-3; 9 nucleotides align to TRBD1. Germline V CDR1 and CDR2: MNHEY, SVGEGT. V lost 0 bases and J lost 4; bases outside the gene matches: 5. This CDR3 region has 16 residues.

The chain has TRBV30 and TRBJ1-4; TRBD1 matches at 7 bases. Germline values: CDR1 GTSNPN, CDR2 SVGIG (reference sequence). V lost 1 base and J lost 5; bases outside the gene matches: 4. This CDR3 has 14 residues. CDR3 bases: TGTGCCTGGAGTGGGGACAGTTTGAATGAAAAACTGTTTTTT. It specifies CAWSGDSLNEKLFF.

The rearrangement joins TRBV19 to TRBJ1-2; TRBD1 matches 8 bases. V was clipped by 7 bases and J by 4 bases; unmatched bases: 11. Germline values: CDR1 LNHDA, CDR2 SQIVND (reference sequence). The CDR3 consists of 15 residues. DNA for the CDR3: TGTGCCAGTACCCTGGGGACAGGAGCTTCCTATGGCTACACCTTC. As protein: CASTLGTGASYGYTF. Using reference TRBV19 and TRBJ1-2 for the parts outside the CDR3, the full variable domain is DGGITQSPKYLFRKEGQNVTLSCEQNLNHDAMYWYRQDPGQGLRLIYYSQIVNDFQKGDIAEGYSVSREKKESFPLTVTSAQKNPTAFYLCASTLGTGASYGYTFGSGTRLTVV.

The rearrangement links TRBV5-1 to TRBJ1-1; D might be TRBD1 (6 bases). Germline lookup yields CDR1 SGHRS and CDR2 YFSETQ. The CDR3 is 15 amino acids. Between the trimmed V and J ends, which lost 5 bases and 11 bases, there was a span of 25 bases. The chain's CDR3 is CASSPDSDRRRWAFF. CDR3 DNA: TGCGCCAGCAGTCCGGACAGTGACCGGCGTAGATGGGCTTTCTTT.

V gene TRBV5-4 combines with J gene TRBJ2-7; possibly TRBD1 for D (5 bases). The CDR3 is made up of 15 amino acids. Trimming shortened V by 4 bases and J by 5 bases, and 19 bases separated the two germline ends. Germline loops: CDR1 SGHNT, CDR2 YYREEE (reference sequence). The CDR3 here is CASSPRGQGLNEQYF. The DNA for the CDR3 is TGTGCCAGCAGCCCCCGTGGGCAGGGCCTCAACGAGCAGTACTTC. The entire variable domain, with the rest obtained from reference TRBV5-4 and TRBJ2-7, is as follows: ETGVTQSPTHLIKTRGQQVTLRCSSQSGHNTVSWYQQALGQGPQFIFQYYREEENGRGNFPPRFSGLQFPNYSSELNVNALELDDSALYLCASSPRGQGLNEQYFGPGTRLTVT.

The chain combines TRBV5-6 with TRBJ2-4, with D hard to call. Trimming cost V 5 bases and J 7 bases, with 10 bases left between them. CDR1 is SGHDT and CDR2 is YYEEEE in the germline V gene. The CDR3 consists of 12 residues. The DNA of the CDR3 is TGTGCCAGCAGTCGTGATGGGAACATTCAGTACTTC. Its translation: CASSRDGNIQYF. Full variable domain (missing parts from reference TRBV5-6 and TRBJ2-4): DAGVTQSPTHLIKTRGQQVTLRCSPKSGHDTVSWYQQALGQGPQFIFQYYEEEERQRGNFPDRFSGHQFPNYSSELNVNALLLGDSALYLCASSRDGNIQYFGAGTRLSVL.

This clonotype was observed a single time. The chain is built from TRBV12-3 or TRBV12-4 and TRBJ1-1; 9 bases are shared with TRBD1. The CDR3 covers 15 residues. Unmatched junction bases numbered 1, after V lost 2 bases and J lost 0 bases. CDR3 sequence reads: CASSLWTGVNTEAFF. The DNA for the CDR3 is TGTGCCAGCAGTTTATGGACAGGGGTGAACACTGAAGCTTTCTTT.

This rearrangement joins TRBV5-1 to TRBJ2-5; TRBD1 matches at 9 bases. The CDR3 is 15 amino acids. Germline trimming cut 4 bases from V and 5 bases from J; bases unmatched to any gene: 9. Per germline, CDR1 SGHRS and CDR2 YFSETQ. The CDR3 spells CASSHGTGYRETQYF. The CDR3 nucleotides read TGCGCCAGCAGCCATGGGACAGGGTATCGGGAGACCCAGTACTTC.

This chain uses TRBV29-1 with TRBJ2-7, with TRBD1 identical over 8 bases. Germline assignment: CDR1 SQVTM and CDR2 ANQGSEA. CDR3 size: 14 residues. Trimming took 5 bases from V and 6 from J; bases not matched to a gene: 12. CDR3 residues: CSVIGPTDRAEQYF. The CDR3 coding sequence is TGCAGCGTTATCGGCCCTACGGACAGGGCCGAGCAGTACTTC.

The chain recombines TRBV7-3 with TRBJ2-1, with D possibly being TRBD2 (6 bases). CDR1 SGHTA and CDR2 FQGTGA come from the germline V gene. The germline V and J ends were trimmed by 5 bases and 4 bases, with 15 bases remaining between them. The CDR3 extends over 15 amino acids. The DNA for the CDR3 is TGTGCCAGCAGCCCAACCCAGACTAGTTACAATGAGCAGTTCTTC. Translated, it gives CASSPTQTSYNEQFF.

The V gene is TRBV29-1, the J gene TRBJ1-1; D is unclear. This CDR3 is built from 13 residues. V lost 2 bases and J lost 1, with 8 bases in between. The germline V gene encodes CDR1 SQVTM and CDR2 ANQGSEA. This CDR3 reads CSVELQQNTEAFF. As DNA, the CDR3 is TGCAGCGTTGAACTACAACAGAACACTGAAGCTTTCTTT.

The chain links TRBV3-1 to TRBJ1-1, with unresolved D. Per the germline V gene, CDR1 is LGHDT and CDR2 is YNNKEL (reference sequence). This CDR3 has 13 amino acids. V shed 6 bases and J shed 7 bases, with 15 bases lying between them. CDR3 DNA sequence: TGTGCCAGCAGTCGAAACCCCGAGGTTGAAGCTTTCTTT. Encoded protein: CASSRNPEVEAFF.

The chain couples TRBV6-5 to TRBJ2-7; D not resolved. Germline V CDR1 and CDR2: MNHEY, SVGAGI. This CDR3 spans 15 amino acids. The V end lost 2 bases, the J end lost 1 base, and 12 bases lay between the germline ends. DNA for the CDR3: TGTGCCAGCAGTTACGCGGCTGGGGTGTCCTACGAGCAGTACTTC. As protein: CASSYAAGVSYEQYF.

The V gene is TRBV20-1, the J gene TRBJ1-4, with D possibly matching TRBD1 (5 bases). Germline V gives CDR1 DFQATT, CDR2 SNEGSKA (reference sequence). Trimming pared 0 bases from V and 6 bases from J, leaving 11 bases between. The CDR3 runs to 14 residues. The CDR3 loop reads CSARDRQGDEKLFF. The CDR3 DNA reads as TGCAGTGCTAGAGATCGGCAGGGTGATGAAAAACTGTTTTTT.